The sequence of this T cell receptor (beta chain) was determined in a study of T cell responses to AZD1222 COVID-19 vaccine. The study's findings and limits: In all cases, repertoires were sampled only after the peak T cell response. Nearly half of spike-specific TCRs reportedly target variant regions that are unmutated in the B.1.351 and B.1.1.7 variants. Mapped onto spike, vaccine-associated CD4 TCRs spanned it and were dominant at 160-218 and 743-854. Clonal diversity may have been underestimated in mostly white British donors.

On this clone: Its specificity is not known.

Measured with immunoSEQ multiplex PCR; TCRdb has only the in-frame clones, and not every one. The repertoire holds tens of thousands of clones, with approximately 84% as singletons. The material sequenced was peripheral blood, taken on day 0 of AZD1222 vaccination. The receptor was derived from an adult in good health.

The CDR3: CASSLAGRGQETQYF. CDR3 sequence (DNA): TGTGCCAGCAGCTTGGCCGGGCGGGGCCAAGAGACCCAGTACTTC. V is TRBV5-4 and J is TRBJ2-5; D may be TRBD2 (6 bases). The V gene lost 0 bases and the J gene lost 1 base, with 10 bases spanning the gap. Germline values: CDR1 SGHNT, CDR2 YYREEE (reference sequence). This CDR3 spans 15 amino acids.